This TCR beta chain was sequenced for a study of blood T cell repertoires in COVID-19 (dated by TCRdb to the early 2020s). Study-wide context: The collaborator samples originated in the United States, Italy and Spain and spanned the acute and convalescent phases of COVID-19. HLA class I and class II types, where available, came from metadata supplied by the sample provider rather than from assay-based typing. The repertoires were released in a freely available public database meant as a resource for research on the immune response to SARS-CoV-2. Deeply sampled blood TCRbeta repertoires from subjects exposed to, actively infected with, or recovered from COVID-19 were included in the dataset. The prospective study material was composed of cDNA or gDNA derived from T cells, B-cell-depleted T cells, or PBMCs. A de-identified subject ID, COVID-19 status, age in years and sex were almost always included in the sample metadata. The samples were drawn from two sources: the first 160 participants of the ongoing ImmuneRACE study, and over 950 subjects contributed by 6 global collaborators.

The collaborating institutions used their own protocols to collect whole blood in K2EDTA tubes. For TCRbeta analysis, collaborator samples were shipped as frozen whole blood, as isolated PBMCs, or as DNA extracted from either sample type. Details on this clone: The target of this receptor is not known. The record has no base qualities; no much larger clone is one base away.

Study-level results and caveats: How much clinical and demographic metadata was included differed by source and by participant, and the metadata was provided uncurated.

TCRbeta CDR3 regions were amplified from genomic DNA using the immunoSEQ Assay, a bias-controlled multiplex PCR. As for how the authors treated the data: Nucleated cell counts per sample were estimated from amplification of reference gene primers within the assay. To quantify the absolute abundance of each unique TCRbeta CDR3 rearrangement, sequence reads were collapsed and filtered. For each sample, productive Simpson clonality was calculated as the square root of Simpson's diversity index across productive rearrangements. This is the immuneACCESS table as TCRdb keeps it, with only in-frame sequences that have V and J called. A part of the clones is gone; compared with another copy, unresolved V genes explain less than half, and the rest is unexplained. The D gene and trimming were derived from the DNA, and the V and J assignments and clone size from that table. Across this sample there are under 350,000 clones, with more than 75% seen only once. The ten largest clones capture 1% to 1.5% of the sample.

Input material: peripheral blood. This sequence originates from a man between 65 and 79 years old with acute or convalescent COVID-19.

The DNA sequence follows: TGCGCCAGCAGCTCCCCAAGATCAGGGTCACGCACAGATACGCAGTATTTT. Protein translation: CASSSPRSGSRTDTQYF. The rearranged chain carries TRBV5-1 and TRBJ2-3; TRBD1 could be the D gene, as 5 bases match. V lost 3 bases and J lost 1 base; the stretch between them is 18 bases long. From cysteine to phenylalanine, the CDR3 is 17 amino acids long. Only the CDR3 DNA stays, 51 bases, in frame from base 1. From a lookup of the germline V gene, CDR1 and CDR2 are SGHRS and YFSETQ.